This T cell receptor (beta chain) is drawn from a study of blood T cell repertoires in COVID-19 (dated by TCRdb to between 2020 and 2021). Looking at the study overall: Collaborator samples came from the United States, Italy and Spain and covered acute and convalescent phases of COVID-19. The sample metadata nearly always contained a de-identified subject ID, COVID-19 status, age in years and sex. Samples came from the ongoing ImmuneRACE study (first 160 participants) plus 1,254 subjects from 6 global collaborators. Where HLA class I and class II types were available, the types were taken from metadata supplied by the sample provider, not from assay-based typing. Deeply sampled blood TCRbeta repertoires from subjects exposed to, actively infected with, or recovered from COVID-19 were included in the dataset. The repertoires were released in a freely available public database meant as a resource for research on the immune response to SARS-CoV-2. The prospective study material was composed of cDNA or gDNA derived from T cells, B-cell-depleted T cells, or PBMCs.

Collaborating institutions collected whole blood in K2EDTA tubes following their own protocols. For TCRbeta analysis, collaborators shipped samples in one of three forms: frozen whole blood, isolated PBMCs, or DNA extracted from either of those sample types. TCRbeta CDR3 regions were amplified from genomic DNA by means of the immunoSEQ Assay, a bias-controlled multiplex PCR. As for the authors' bioinformatics: The number of nucleated cells in each sample was estimated from the amplification of reference gene primers within the assay. Sequence reads were collapsed and filtered to measure the absolute abundance of every unique TCRbeta CDR3 rearrangement. For each sample, productive Simpson clonality was calculated by taking the square root of Simpson's diversity index across productive rearrangements. TCRdb mirrors the immuneACCESS table, restricted to in-frame sequences. Some clones are absent from its copies; in checked studies, under half trace to an unresolved V gene, and the reason for the others is unknown. V and J calls and clone size follow that table, whereas D and trimming were derived from the DNA. The sample records approximately 150,000 clones, roughly 80% of which are singletons. The ten top clones hold about a sixth of the sample.

Taken from the germline V gene (reference sequence), the CDR1 and CDR2 loops are LNHDA and SQIVND. Inclusive of the bounding cysteine and phenylalanine, the CDR3 is 14 residues long. Only the CDR3 DNA is retained, 42 bases long and in frame from the first base. After removal of 4 bases from V and 5 bases from J, the junction retains 5 bases not matched to a gene. The paper's findings and limits, for the study overall: The amount of clinical and demographic metadata varied by source and participant and was provided uncurated.

About this clone: There is no known antigen for this receptor. The sample holds no much larger clone one base away, and base qualities are not on file.

The source is an elderly woman with acute or convalescent COVID-19. Material for sequencing was peripheral blood. The V and J genes are TRBV19 and TRBJ2-5; TRBD1 aligns with 9 central bases. Read as DNA, the sequence is TGTGCCAGTAGTACGCACAGGGGGCGTGAGACCCAGTACTTC. Its translation is CASSTHRGRETQYF.